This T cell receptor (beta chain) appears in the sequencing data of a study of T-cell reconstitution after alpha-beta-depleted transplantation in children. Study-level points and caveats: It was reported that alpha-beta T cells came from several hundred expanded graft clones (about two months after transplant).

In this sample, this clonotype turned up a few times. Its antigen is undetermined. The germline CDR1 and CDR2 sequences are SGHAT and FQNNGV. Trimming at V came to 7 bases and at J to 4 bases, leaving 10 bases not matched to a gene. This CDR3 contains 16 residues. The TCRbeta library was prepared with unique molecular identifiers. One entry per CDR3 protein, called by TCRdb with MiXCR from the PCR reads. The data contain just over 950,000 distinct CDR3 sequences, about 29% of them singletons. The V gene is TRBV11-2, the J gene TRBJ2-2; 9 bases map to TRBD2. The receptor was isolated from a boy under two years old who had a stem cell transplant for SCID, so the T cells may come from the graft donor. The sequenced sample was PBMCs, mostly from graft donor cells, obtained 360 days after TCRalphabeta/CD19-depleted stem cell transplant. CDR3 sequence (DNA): TGTGCCAGCACCGGGCGGGGGGGCGCGAGCACCGGGGAGCTGTTTTTT. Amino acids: CASTGRGGASTGELFF.